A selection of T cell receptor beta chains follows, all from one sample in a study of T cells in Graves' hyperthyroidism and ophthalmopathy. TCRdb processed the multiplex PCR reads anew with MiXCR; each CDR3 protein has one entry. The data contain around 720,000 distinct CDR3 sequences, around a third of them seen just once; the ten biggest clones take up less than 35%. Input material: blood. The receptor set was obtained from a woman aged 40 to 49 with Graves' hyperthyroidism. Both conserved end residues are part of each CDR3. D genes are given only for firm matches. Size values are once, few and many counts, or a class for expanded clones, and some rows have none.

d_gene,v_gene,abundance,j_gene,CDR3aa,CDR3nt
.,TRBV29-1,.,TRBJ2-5,CSLVPETQYF,TGCAGCTTAGTACCGGAGACCCAGTACTTC
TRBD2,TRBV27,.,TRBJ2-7,CASSLLRGGESYEQYF,TGTGCCAGCAGTTTATTGCGTGGGGGGGAGTCCTACGAGCAGTACTTC
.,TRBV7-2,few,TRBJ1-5,CASSSSDANQPQHF,TGTGCCAGCAGCTCCAGTGATGCTAATCAGCCCCAGCATTTT
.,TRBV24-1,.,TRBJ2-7,CATSDNKAATGYEQYF,TGTGCCACCAGTGATAATAAGGCCGCAACGGGGTACGAGCAGTACTTC
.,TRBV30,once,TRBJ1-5,CAWSVGLDLINQPQHF,TGTGCCTGGAGTGTCGGTTTGGACTTGATCAATCAGCCCCAGCATTTT
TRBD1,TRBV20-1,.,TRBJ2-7,CSANPGQGSYEQCF,TGCAGTGCAAACCCGGGACAGGGTTCCTACGAGCAGTGCTTC
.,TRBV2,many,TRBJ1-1,CASSEDGGGTEAFF,TGTGCCAGCAGTGAAGACGGGGGAGGCACTGAAGCTTTCTTT
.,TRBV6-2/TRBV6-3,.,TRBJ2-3,CASSSLSDTQYF,TGTGCCAGCAGTTCGCTCTCAGATACGCAGTATTTT
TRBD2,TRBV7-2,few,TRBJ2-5,CASSPRLAGGKQETQYF,TGTGCCAGCAGCCCCCGACTAGCGGGAGGGAAACAAGAGACCCAGTACTTC
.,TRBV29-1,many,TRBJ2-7,CSVESSSYEQYF,TGCAGCGTTGAAAGTTCGAGCTACGAGCAGTACTTC
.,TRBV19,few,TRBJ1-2,CASAKRDTYGYTF,TGTGCCAGTGCTAAACGGGACACCTATGGCTACACCTTC
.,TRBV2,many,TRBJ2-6,CAIAPDGGVPGANVLTF,TGTGCCATCGCGCCGGACGGAGGGGTCCCCGGGGCCAACGTCCTGACTTTC
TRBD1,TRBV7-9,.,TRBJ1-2,CASSPGQLMGYTF,TGTGCCAGCAGCCCGGGACAGCTTATGGGCTACACCTTC
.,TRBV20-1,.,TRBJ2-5,CSARSGGKETQYF,TGCAGTGCTAGGTCAGGGGGGAAAGAGACCCAGTACTTC
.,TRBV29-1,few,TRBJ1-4,CSVADAATNEKLFF,TGCAGCGTGGCCGACGCTGCAACTAATGAAAAACTGTTTTTT
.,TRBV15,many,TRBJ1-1,CATSRDRGSLNTEAFF,TGTGCCACCAGCAGAGATAGGGGTAGCCTGAACACTGAAGCTTTCTTT